This section outlines one T cell receptor (beta chain) sequence together with its context. This clone appeared once. What antigen it recognizes has not been identified. Base qualities are not provided; no much larger clone lies one nucleotide away. This specimen comes from a study of a mutant IDH1 vaccine in newly diagnosed glioma (dated by TCRdb to about 2021). Looking at the study overall: Of the approximately 34 patients who were treated, approximately 60% were male and approximately 38% were female, and the mean age was around 40 years. Before enrollment, most patients had been given radiochemotherapy with temozolomide as standard therapy, while the rest had received either radiotherapy alone or temozolomide alone. Six visits were used for peripheral blood collection: V03 (baseline), V05, V07, V10, V12 and V13. Longitudinal TCRB deep sequencing was performed for some 25 treated patients wherever samples were available for exploratory analyses.

The intended sense of this specimen's time point label: baseline, week 1 (first vaccination visit). The intended sense of this specimen's treatment or condition label: pre-vaccination baseline after standard-of-care therapy. Donors had newly diagnosed WHO grade 3 or 4 IDH1-mutant astrocytomas with loss of nuclear ATRX. The samples were drawn from NOA16, a multicentre, single-arm, open-label phase I trial in Germany that tested a mutant IDH1 peptide vaccine in humans for the first time. For immunogenicity testing, the blood drawn at visit V03 was used as the baseline sample. The DNeasy Blood and Tissue Kit was used to extract genomic DNA from EDTA blood for TCRB sequencing. V gives up 7 bases and J gives up 3 bases, and the segment between their germline ends measures 15 bases. CDR1 and CDR2, per the germline V gene, are LGHNA and YNFKEQ. Taken from cysteine to phenylalanine, the CDR3 has 14 residues. Just the 42-base CDR3 DNA is kept, in frame starting at base 1.

Broad study findings and their caveats: Changes in the top peripheral T cell clonotypes picked up by TCRB sequencing did not appear to be linked to pseudoprogression. It was noted by the authors that analyses of patient blood samples could not be reproduced owing to sample limitations. Selection of PBMC samples for TCRB deep sequencing was based on availability. Immune responses induced by the vaccine were seen in more than 85% of patients across multiple MHC alleles.

The method was the immunoSEQ multiplex PCR assay. Following the manufacturer's protocol, the hsTCRB Kit was used to amplify rearranged TCR beta chain sequences. An Illumina MiSeq was used to sequence the TCRB libraries. In the paper's pipeline: Demultiplexing, trimming and gene mapping were performed with the kit vendor's proprietary platform. TCRdb stores this immuneACCESS table with in-frame sequences only. Part of the clones is absent; in the studies checked, under half of the shortfall reflects unresolved V genes, and no reason is known for the rest. That table is the source of V, J and clone size, and D and trimming were worked out from the DNA. For this sample the table gives some 70,000 clones, of which roughly 78% were detected only once. About 7.5% of the sample is in the top ten clones.

This TCR was recovered from a man aged 50-59 years with glioma. Sequencing was performed on PBMCs, taken from a glioma patient treated with radiotherapy, temozolomide or both. The chain uses TRBV4-2 and TRBJ2-5, with the D segment possibly TRBD1 or TRBD2, each aligning over 6 bases. The encoded CDR3 is CASNSGAGKETQYF. The nucleotide sequence reads TGTGCCAGCAATTCAGGGGCGGGAAAAGAGACCCAGTACTTC.